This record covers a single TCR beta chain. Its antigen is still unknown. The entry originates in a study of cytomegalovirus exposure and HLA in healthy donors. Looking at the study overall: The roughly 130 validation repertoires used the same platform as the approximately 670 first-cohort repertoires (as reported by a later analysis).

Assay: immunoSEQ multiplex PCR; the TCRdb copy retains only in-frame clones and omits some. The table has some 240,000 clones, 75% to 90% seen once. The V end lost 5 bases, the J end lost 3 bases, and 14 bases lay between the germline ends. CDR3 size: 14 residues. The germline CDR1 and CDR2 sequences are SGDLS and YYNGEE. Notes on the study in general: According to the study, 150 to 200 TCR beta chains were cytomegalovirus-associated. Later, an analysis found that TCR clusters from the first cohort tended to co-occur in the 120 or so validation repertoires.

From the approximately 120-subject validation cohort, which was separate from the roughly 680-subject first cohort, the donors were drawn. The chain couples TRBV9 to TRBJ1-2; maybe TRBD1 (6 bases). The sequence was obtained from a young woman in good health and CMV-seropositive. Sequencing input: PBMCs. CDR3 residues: CASSARQVDYGYTF. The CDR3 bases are TGTGCCAGCAGTGCACGACAGGTGGACTATGGCTACACCTTC.